The 3 T cell receptor beta chains listed next were all sequenced from one sample in a study of cytomegalovirus exposure and HLA in healthy donors. The PCR had 60 Vbeta and 13 Jbeta primers. Repertoires were generated with immunoSEQ multiplex PCR, while TCRdb's copy carries only in-frame clones and drops some. The top ten clones hold approximately 2.2% of a sample with about 110,000 clones, more than 65% of them seen once. Sequenced: PBMCs. The receptors stem from a man between 25 and 39 years old in good health and CMV-seronegative.

The chain uses TRBV5-8 and TRBJ1-2, with no clear D. Germline V gene data show CDR1 as SGHTS and CDR2 as YDEGEE. Between the trimmed V and J ends, which lost 2 bases and 2 bases, there was a span of 13 bases. The CDR3 consists of 15 residues. CDR3 bases: TGTGCCAGCAGCTTTTTAGCCCGATCAAACTATGGCTACACCTTC. Its translation: CASSFLARSNYGYTF.

The rearrangement links TRBV14 to TRBJ2-3, with D maybe TRBD2 (6 bases). Germline-derived CDR1 and CDR2 are SGHDN and FVKESK. V lost 3 bases and J 0 bases, leaving 13 bases between the germline ends. The CDR3 consists of 16 residues. Written as DNA, the CDR3 is TGTGCCAGCAGCCAGGGGAGCGGGTATAGCACAGATACGCAGTATTTT. This sequence encodes CASSQGSGYSTDTQYF.

The chain is built from TRBV5-6 and TRBJ2-7; D not resolved. The CDR3 extends over 13 amino acids. The germline V gene encodes CDR1 SGHDT and CDR2 YYEEEE. The germline V and J ends were trimmed by 0 bases and 3 bases, with 7 bases remaining between them. This chain's CDR3 is CASSLDSIYEQYF. The CDR3, as DNA: TGTGCCAGCAGCTTGGACTCAATCTACGAGCAGTACTTC.